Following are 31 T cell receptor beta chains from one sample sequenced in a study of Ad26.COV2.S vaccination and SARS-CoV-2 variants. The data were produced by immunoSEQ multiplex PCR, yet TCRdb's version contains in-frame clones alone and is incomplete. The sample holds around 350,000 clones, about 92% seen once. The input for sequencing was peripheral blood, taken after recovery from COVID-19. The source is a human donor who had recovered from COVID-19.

CDR3 DNA sequence: TGTGCCAGCAGCCGCAGCTCGGGATGGAACACTGAAGCTTTCTTT. Encoded protein: CASSRSSGWNTEAFF. The chain is built from TRBV7-2 and TRBJ1-1; no reliable D call. V shed 5 bases and J shed 1 base, with 14 bases lying between them. The germline gives CDR1 SGHTA, CDR2 FQGNSA. The CDR3 loop spans 15 amino acids.

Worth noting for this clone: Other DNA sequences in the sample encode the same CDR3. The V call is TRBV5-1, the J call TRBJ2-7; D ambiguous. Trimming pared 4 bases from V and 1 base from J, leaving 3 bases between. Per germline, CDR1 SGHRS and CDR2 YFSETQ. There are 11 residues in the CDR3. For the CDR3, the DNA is TGCGCCAGCAGCGCTTCCTACGAGCAGTACTTC. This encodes CASSASYEQYF.

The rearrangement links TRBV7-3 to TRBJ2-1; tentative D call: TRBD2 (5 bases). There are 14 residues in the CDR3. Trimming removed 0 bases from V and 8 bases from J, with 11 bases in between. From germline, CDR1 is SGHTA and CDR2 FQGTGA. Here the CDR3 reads CASSLTPGIHEQFF. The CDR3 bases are TGTGCCAGCAGCTTAACGCCCGGGATTCATGAGCAGTTCTTC.

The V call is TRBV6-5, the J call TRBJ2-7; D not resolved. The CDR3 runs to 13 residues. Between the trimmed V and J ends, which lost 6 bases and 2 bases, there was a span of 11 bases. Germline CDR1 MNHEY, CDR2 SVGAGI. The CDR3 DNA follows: TGTGCCAGCAGAATGACGGTAACCTACGAGCAGTACTTC. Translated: CASRMTVTYEQYF.

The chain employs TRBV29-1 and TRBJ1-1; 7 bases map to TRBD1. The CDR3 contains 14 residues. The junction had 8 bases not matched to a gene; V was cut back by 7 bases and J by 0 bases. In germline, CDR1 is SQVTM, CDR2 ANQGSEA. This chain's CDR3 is CSATGTAMNTEAFF. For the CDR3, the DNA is TGCAGCGCGACCGGGACAGCCATGAACACTGAAGCTTTCTTT.

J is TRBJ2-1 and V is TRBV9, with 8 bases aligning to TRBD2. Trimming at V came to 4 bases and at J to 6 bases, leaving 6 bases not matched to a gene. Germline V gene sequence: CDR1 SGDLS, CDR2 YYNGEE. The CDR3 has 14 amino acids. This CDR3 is CASSPGGAGNEQFF. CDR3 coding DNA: TGTGCCAGCAGCCCCGGGGGGGCGGGCAATGAGCAGTTCTTC. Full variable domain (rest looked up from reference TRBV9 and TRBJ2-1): DSGVTQTPKHLITATGQRVTLRCSPRSGDLSVYWYQQSLDQGLQFLIQYYNGEERAKGNILERFSAQQFPDLHSELNLSSLELGDSALYFCASSPGGAGNEQFFGPGTRLTVL.

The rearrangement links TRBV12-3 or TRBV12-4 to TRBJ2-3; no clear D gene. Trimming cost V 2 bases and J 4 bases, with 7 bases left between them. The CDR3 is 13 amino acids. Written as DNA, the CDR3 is TGTGCCAGCAGTTTATCCAACCCAGATACGCAGTATTTT. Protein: CASSLSNPDTQYF.

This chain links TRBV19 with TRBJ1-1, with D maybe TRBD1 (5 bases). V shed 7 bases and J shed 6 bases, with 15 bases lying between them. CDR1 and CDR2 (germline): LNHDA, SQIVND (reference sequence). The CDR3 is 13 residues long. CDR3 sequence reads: CASKRRGDAEAFF. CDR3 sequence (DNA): TGTGCCAGTAAGAGGAGGGGTGACGCTGAAGCTTTCTTT.

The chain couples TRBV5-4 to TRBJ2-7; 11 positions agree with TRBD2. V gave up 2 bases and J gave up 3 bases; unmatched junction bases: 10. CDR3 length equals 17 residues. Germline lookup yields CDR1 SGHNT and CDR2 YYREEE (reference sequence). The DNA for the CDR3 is TGTGCCAGCAGCTTCGGGGGGACTAGCGGCGGATACTACGAGCAGTACTTC. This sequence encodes CASSFGGTSGGYYEQYF. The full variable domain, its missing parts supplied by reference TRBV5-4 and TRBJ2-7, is ETGVTQSPTHLIKTRGQQVTLRCSSQSGHNTVSWYQQALGQGPQFIFQYYREEENGRGNFPPRFSGLQFPNYSSELNVNALELDDSALYLCASSFGGTSGGYYEQYFGPGTRLTVT.

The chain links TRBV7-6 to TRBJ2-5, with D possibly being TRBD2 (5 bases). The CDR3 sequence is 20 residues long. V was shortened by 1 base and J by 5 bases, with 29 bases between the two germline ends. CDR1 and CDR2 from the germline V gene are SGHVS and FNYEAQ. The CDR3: CASSLVSRQRLGTGMETQYF. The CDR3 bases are TGTGCCAGCAGCTTAGTATCTCGACAACGTCTGGGCACCGGGATGGAGACCCAGTACTTC.

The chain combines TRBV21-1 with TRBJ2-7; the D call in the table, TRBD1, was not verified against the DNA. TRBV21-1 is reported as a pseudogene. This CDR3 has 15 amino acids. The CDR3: CASSSYRGLSYEQYF. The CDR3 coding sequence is TGTGCCAGCAGCTCATACAGGGGGCTCTCCTACGAGCAGTACTTC.

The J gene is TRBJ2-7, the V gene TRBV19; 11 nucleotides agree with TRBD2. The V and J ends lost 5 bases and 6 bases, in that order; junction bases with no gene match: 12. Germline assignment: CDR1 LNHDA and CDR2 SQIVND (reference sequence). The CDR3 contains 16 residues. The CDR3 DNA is TGTGCCAGTAGTCGAACCGTAGCGGGGGGGCGGTCCGAGCAGTACTTC. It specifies CASSRTVAGGRSEQYF.

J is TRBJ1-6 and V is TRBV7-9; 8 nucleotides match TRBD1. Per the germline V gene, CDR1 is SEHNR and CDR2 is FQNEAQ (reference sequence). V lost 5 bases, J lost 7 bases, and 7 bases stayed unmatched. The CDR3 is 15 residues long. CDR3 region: CASSQGAGQNSPLHF. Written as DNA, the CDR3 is TGTGCCAGCAGCCAGGGGGCAGGGCAAAATTCACCCCTCCACTTT.

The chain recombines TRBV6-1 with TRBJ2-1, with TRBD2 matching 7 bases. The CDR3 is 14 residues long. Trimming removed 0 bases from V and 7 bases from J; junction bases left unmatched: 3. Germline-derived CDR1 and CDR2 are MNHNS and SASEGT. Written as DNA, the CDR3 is TGTGCCAGCAGTGAAGCGTGGGAGGGGAATGAGCAGTTCTTC. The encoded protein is CASSEAWEGNEQFF.

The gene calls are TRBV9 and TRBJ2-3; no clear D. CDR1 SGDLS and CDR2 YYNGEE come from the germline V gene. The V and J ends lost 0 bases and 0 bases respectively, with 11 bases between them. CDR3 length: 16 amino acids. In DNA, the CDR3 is TGTGCCAGCAGCGTAGTATCCTTAGGGAGCACAGATACGCAGTATTTT. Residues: CASSVVSLGSTDTQYF.

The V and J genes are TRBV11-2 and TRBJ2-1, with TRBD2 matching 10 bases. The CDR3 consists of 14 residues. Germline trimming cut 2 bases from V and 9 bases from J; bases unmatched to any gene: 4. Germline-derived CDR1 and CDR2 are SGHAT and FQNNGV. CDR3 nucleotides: TGTGCCAGCAGCTTAATCCTAGCGGGGGTTGAGCAGTTCTTC. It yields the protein CASSLILAGVEQFF.

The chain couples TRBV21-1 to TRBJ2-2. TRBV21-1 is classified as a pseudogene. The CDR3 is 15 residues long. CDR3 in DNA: TGTGCCAGCAGCAACGCAAGGGTTTGCACCGGGGAGCTGTTTTTT. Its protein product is CASSNARVCTGELFF.

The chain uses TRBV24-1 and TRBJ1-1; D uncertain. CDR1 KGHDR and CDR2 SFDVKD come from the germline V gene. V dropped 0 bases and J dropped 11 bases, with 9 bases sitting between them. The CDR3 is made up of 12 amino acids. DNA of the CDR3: TGTGCCACCAGTGATTTGTTGGGAAACGCTTTCTTT. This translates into CATSDLLGNAFF.

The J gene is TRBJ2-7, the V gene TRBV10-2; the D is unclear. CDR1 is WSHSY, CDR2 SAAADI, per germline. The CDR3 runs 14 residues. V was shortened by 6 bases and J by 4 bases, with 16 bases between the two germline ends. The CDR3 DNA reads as TGCGCCAGCAGGGACCCGGGCGGTTCTTACGAGCAGTACTTC. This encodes CASRDPGGSYEQYF.

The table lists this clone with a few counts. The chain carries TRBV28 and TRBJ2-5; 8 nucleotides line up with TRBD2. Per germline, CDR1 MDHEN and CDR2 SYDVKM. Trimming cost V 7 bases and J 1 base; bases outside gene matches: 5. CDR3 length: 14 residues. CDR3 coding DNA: TGTGCCAGCACTCCCGGGGGGGTCCAAGAGACCCAGTACTTC. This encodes CASTPGGVQETQYF. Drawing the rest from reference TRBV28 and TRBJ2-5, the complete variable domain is DVKVTQSSRYLVKRTGEKVFLECVQDMDHENMFWYRQDPGLGLRLIYFSYDVKMKEKGDIPEGYSVSREKKERFSLILESASTNQTSMYLCASTPGGVQETQYFGPGTRLLVL.

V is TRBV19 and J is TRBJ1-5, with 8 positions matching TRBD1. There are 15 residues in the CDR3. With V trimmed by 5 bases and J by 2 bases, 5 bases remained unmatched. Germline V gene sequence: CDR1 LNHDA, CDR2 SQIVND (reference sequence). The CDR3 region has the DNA TGTGCCAGTAGTCAGGGGGCGGTGGGCAATCAGCCCCAGCATTTT. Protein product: CASSQGAVGNQPQHF.

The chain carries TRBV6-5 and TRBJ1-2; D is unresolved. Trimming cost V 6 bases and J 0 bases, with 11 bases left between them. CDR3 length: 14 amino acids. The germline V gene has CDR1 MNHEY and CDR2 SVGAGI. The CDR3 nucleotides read TGTGCCAGCAGCACCGGCGGGGCTAACTATGGCTACACCTTC. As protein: CASSTGGANYGYTF.

Written as DNA, the CDR3 is TGTGCCAGTCAAAGGGGGGACAGGGGGACAGATACGCAGTATTTT. It encodes CASQRGDRGTDTQYF. V usage is TRBV27 and J usage is TRBJ2-3; 11 nucleotides match TRBD1. The junction had 8 bases not matched to a gene; V was cut back by 9 bases and J by 3 bases. The CDR3 is made up of 15 amino acids. In germline, CDR1 is MNHEY, CDR2 SMNVEV (reference sequence).

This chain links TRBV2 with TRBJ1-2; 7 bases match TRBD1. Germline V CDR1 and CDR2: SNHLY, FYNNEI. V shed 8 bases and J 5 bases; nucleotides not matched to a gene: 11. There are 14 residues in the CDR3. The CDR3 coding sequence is TGTGCCAGCCCACCGCGGGACAGAGTATATGGCTACACCTTC. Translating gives CASPPRDRVYGYTF.

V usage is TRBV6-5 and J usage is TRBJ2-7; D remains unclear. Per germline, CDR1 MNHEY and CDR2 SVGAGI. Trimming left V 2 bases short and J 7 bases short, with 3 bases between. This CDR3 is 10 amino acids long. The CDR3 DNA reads TGTGCCAGCAGTTACCGGGAGCAGTACTTC. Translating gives CASSYREQYF.

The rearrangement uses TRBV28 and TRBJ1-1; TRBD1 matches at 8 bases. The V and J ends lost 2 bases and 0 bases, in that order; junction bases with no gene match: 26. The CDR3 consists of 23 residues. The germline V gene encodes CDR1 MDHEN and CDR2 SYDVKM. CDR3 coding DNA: TGTGCCAGCAGTTTACCTGATGACAGGGGTCGCAAAAACCCTCCCCTCATGAACACTGAAGCTTTCTTT. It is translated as CASSLPDDRGRKNPPLMNTEAFF.

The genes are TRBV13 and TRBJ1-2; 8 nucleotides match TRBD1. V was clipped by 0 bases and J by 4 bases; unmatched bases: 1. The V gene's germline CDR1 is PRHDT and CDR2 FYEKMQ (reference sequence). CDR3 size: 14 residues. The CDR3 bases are TGTGCCAGCAGCTTAGGCGGGACAGGCTATGGCTACACCTTC. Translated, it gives CASSLGGTGYGYTF.

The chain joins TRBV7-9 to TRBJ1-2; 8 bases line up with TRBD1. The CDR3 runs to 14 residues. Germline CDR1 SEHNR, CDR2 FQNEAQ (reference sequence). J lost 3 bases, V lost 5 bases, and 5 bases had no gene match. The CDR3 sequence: CASSQPGQDYGYTF. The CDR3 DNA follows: TGTGCCAGCAGCCAACCGGGACAGGACTATGGCTACACCTTC. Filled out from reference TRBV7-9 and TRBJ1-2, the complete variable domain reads DTGVSQNPRHKITKRGQNVTFRCDPISEHNRLYWYRQTLGQGPEFLTYFQNEAQLEKSRLLSDRFSAERPKGSFSTLEIQRTEQGDSAMYLCASSQPGQDYGYTFGSGTRLTVV.

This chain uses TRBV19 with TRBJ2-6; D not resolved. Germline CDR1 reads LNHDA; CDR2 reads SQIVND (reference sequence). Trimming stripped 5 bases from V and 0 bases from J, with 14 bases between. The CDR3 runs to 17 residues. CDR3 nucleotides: TGTGCCAGTAGTTACCCCCTAAGATCCTCTGGGGCCAACGTCCTGACTTTC. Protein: CASSYPLRSSGANVLTF.

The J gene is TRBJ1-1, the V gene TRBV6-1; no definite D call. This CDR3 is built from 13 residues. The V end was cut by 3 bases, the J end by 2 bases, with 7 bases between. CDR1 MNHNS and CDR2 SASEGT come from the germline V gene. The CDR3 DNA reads TGTGCCAGCAGTGATATACTTAACACTGAAGCTTTCTTT. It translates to CASSDILNTEAFF.

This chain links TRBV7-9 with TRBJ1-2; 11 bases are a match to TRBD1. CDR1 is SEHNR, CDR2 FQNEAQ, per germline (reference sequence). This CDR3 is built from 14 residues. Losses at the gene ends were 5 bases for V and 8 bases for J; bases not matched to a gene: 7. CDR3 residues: CASSDGQGAYGYTF. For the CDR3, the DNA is TGTGCCAGCAGCGATGGACAGGGGGCGTACGGCTACACCTTC.